This T cell receptor beta chain was recorded in a study of CD8+ T cells in alopecia areata. Broader study findings: Especially in alopecia totalis/universalis, lesional scalp showed greater clonality than normal scalp did.

cDNA reverse transcribed from extracted RNA served as the sequencing template. Only in-frame clones appear in the TCRdb table, and some are missing; sequencing was by immunoSEQ multiplex PCR. The sample yields 25,000 or so clones, 52% seen once. Peripheral blood and lesional scalp punch biopsies were taken from alopecia areata patients. Sorting of PBMCs yielded the CD4+ and CD8+ T cells. This clone appeared many times. What it binds is not known. Sequencing was performed on NKG2D-high CD8+ T cells sorted from blood. This sequence was found in a human donor with alopecia areata.

The CDR3 bases are TGTGCCATCAGTGGGACTAGCGGGAACACAGATACGCAGTATTTT. Protein: CAISGTSGNTDTQYF. The chain links TRBV10-3 to TRBJ2-3; 12 bases are a match to TRBD2. The CDR3 loop spans 15 amino acids. With V trimmed by 4 bases and J by 2 bases, 1 base remained unmatched. Germline V lookup: CDR1 ENHRY, CDR2 SYGVKD.